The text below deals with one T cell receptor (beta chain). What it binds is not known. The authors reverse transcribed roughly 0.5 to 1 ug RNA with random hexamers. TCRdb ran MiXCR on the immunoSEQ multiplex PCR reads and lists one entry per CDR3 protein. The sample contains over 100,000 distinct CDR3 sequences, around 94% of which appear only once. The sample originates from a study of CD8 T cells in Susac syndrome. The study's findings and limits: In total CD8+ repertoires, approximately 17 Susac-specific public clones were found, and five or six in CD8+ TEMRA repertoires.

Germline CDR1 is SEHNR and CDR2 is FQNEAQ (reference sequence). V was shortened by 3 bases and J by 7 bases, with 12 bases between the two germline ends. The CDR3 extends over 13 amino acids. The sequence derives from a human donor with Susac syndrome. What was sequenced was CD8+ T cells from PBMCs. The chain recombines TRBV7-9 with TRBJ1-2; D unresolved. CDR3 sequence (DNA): TGTGCCAGCAGCTTTGGCCCGGAAGGTGGCTACACCTTC. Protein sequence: CASSFGPEGGYTF. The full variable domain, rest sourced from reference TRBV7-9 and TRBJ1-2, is DTGVSQNPRHKITKRGQNVTFRCDPISEHNRLYWYRQTLGQGPEFLTYFQNEAQLEKSRLLSDRFSAERPKGSFSTLEIQRTEQGDSAMYLCASSFGPEGGYTFGSGTRLTVV.